This T cell receptor (beta chain) derives from a study of OX40 agonist ivuxolimab in advanced cancers. Profiled with immunoSEQ multiplex PCR; TCRdb holds only in-frame clones, not every one. The sample records roughly 90,000 clones, roughly 93% being singletons. CDR1 is GTSNPN, CDR2 SVGIG, per germline (reference sequence). The CDR3 totals 15 residues. The trim removed 3 bases at V and 2 bases at J, leaving 7 bases unmatched. Sequences were derived from CD4+ or CD8+ T cells sorted from blood, sampled in a trial of the OX40 agonist ivuxolimab. The clonotype comes from an adult with an advanced solid tumor such as melanoma, head and neck, liver or kidney cancer. The gene calls are TRBV30 and TRBJ1-5; TRBD1 aligns across 7 bases. This CDR3 reads CAWRRQGRGNQPQHF. CDR3 DNA sequence: TGTGCCTGGAGGCGACAGGGCCGCGGCAATCAGCCCCAGCATTTT.